The next 16 T cell receptor beta chains were all read from a single sample in a study of T cell responses to AZD1222 COVID-19 vaccine. Clones were read by immunoSEQ multiplex PCR, and TCRdb kept only the in-frame ones, dropping some. In the table there are 100,000 to 150,000 clones, approximately 85% of which are singletons. The sample here was peripheral blood, taken 28 days after the second dose of the MenACWY control vaccine. The receptor set was obtained from an adult who received the MenACWY meningococcal vaccine as a control.

This clone appeared once. This chain uses TRBV9 with TRBJ1-4, with a weak D call TRBD1 (6 bases). Trimming stripped 4 bases from V and 8 bases from J, with 21 bases between. The CDR3 loop spans 16 amino acids. CDR1 is SGDLS, CDR2 YYNGEE, per germline. The CDR3, as DNA: TGTGCCAGCAGCATTGCCGCCGTGTGGGGGGGCGAAAAACTGTTTTTT. As protein: CASSIAAVWGGEKLFF. The full variable domain, completed using reference TRBV9 and TRBJ1-4, is DSGVTQTPKHLITATGQRVTLRCSPRSGDLSVYWYQQSLDQGLQFLIQYYNGEERAKGNILERFSAQQFPDLHSELNLSSLELGDSALYFCASSIAAVWGGEKLFFGSGTQLSVL.

This clone was counted a single time. The chain has TRBV4-2 and TRBJ1-1; no firm D call. V lost 1 base and J lost 4, with 16 bases in between. The CDR3 covers 16 residues. From germline, CDR1 is LGHNA and CDR2 YNFKEQ. The CDR3 DNA is TGTGCCAGCAGCCAAGCCGGACGGAGGACGGGCACTGAAGCTTTCTTT. Its protein product is CASSQAGRRTGTEAFF.

In its sample, this clone was seen once. The chain is built from TRBV7-3 and TRBJ1-2; D perhaps matches TRBD1 (6 bases). Germline V CDR1 and CDR2: SGHTA, FQGTGA. Trimming took off 0 bases at V and 7 bases at J, with 9 bases between the two ends. This CDR3 contains 13 residues. The CDR3 here is CASSLTRGSGYTF. The CDR3 bases are TGTGCCAGCAGCTTAACGAGGGGGTCTGGCTACACCTTC.

The rearrangement joins TRBV11-3 to TRBJ2-6; a weak D match, TRBD2 (6 bases). The CDR3 runs 16 residues. V lost 4 bases and J lost 1, with 11 bases in between. Germline CDR1 reads SGHNT; CDR2 reads YENEEA. The CDR3 loop is CASSSGVDSGANVLTF. The CDR3 DNA reads as TGTGCCAGCAGCTCGGGGGTCGATTCTGGGGCCAACGTCCTGACTTTC.

The V and J genes are TRBV27 and TRBJ2-1; 11 nucleotides line up with TRBD2. The V and J ends lost 5 bases and 10 bases, in that order; junction bases with no gene match: 4. Germline CDR1 is MNHEY and CDR2 is SMNVEV (reference sequence). The CDR3 totals 13 residues. The CDR3 is CASSGRLAGEQFF. DNA for the CDR3: TGTGCCAGCAGTGGAAGACTAGCGGGAGAGCAGTTCTTC.

This chain uses TRBV10-3 with TRBJ1-1, with 8 bases matching TRBD1. From germline, CDR1 is ENHRY and CDR2 SYGVKD. This CDR3 region has 13 residues. Trimming at V came to 6 bases and at J to 0 bases, leaving 0 bases not matched to a gene. CDR3 nucleotide sequence: TGTGCCATCAGGGACAGGGTGAACACTGAAGCTTTCTTT. Translation gives CAIRDRVNTEAFF.

Within the sample, this clone is medium-sized. The chain joins TRBV2 to TRBJ2-7; D is ambiguous. Germline V CDR1 and CDR2: SNHLY, FYNNEI. Deletions cut 3 bases from V and 3 bases from J, with 24 bases between. The CDR3 loop spans 18 amino acids. Here the CDR3 reads CASSEAPAIDGAHYEQYV. Here the CDR3 DNA reads TGTGCCAGCAGTGAGGCACCTGCGATCGATGGAGCCCACTACGAGCAGTACGTC.

This rearrangement joins TRBV5-6 to TRBJ2-2, with D maybe TRBD1 (5 bases). CDR1 SGHDT and CDR2 YYEEEE come from the germline V gene. Trimming pared 3 bases from V and 3 bases from J, leaving 12 bases between. The CDR3 spans 15 residues. CDR3 nucleotide sequence: TGTGCCAGCAGCTCAATCGACAGACACACCGGGGAGCTGTTTTTT. This codes for CASSSIDRHTGELFF.

The J gene is TRBJ2-1, the V gene TRBV7-9, with D uncertain. CDR1 is SEHNR and CDR2 is FQNEAQ in the germline V gene (reference sequence). V was pared by 5 bases and J by 0 bases, with 8 bases between. This CDR3 comprises 14 residues. The CDR3 sequence is CASSPVYSYNEQFF. CDR3 in DNA: TGTGCCAGCAGCCCCGTTTACTCCTACAATGAGCAGTTCTTC.

The chain recombines TRBV5-4 with TRBJ1-1; TRBD1 matches 7 bases. J was trimmed by 8 bases and V by 4 bases; bases with no gene match: 5. The CDR3 runs to 12 residues. Germline V lookup: CDR1 SGHNT, CDR2 YYREEE (reference sequence). This chain's CDR3 is CASSPQGQEAFF. The CDR3 DNA follows: TGTGCCAGCAGCCCACAGGGGCAGGAAGCTTTCTTT.

This CDR3 is CASSLRGALNTEAFF. The CDR3 coding sequence is TGTGCCAGCAGCTTACGTGGGGCTTTGAACACTGAAGCTTTCTTT. The chain recombines TRBV7-9 with TRBJ1-1, with D possibly being TRBD1 (5 bases). CDR1 is SEHNR, CDR2 FQNEAQ, per germline (reference sequence). The CDR3 runs 15 residues. The V end lost 2 bases, the J end lost 0 bases, and 10 bases lay between the germline ends.

V is TRBV27 and J is TRBJ1-3; 10 bases match TRBD1. Germline V CDR1 and CDR2: MNHEY, SMNVEV (reference sequence). CDR3 length: 15 residues. Trimming cost V 2 bases and J 8 bases; bases outside gene matches: 6. The CDR3, as DNA: TGTGCCAGCAGTTTAAGGCCGGGACAGGGGCACACCATATATTTT. This sequence encodes CASSLRPGQGHTIYF.

V gene TRBV5-1 combines with J gene TRBJ2-7; 9 bases agree with TRBD1. V lost 0 bases, J lost 5 bases, and 3 bases stayed unmatched. The CDR3 has 14 residues. Germline V gene data show CDR1 as SGHRS and CDR2 as YFSETQ. The CDR3, as DNA: TGCGCCAGCAGCTTGGAGGGACAGGGTGACGAGCAGTACTTC. This gives the protein CASSLEGQGDEQYF.

This sequence joins TRBV11-2 and TRBJ1-3; a possible D gene is TRBD1 (5 bases). Deletions cut 5 bases from V and 4 bases from J, with 21 bases between. The CDR3 length is 17 residues. Germline V gene sequence: CDR1 SGHAT, CDR2 FQNNGV. The CDR3 region has the DNA TGTGCCAGCAGCCCGGGGGAGGTTTTGTTTATGGGAAACACCATATATTTT. Protein: CASSPGEVLFMGNTIYF.

The J gene is TRBJ2-2, the V gene TRBV9; weak D call: TRBD1 (5 bases). Per germline, CDR1 SGDLS and CDR2 YYNGEE. V lost 0 bases to trimming and J lost 6 bases, with 15 bases between them. The length of the CDR3 is 16 residues. CDR3 protein: CASSVGAGIGSGELFF. CDR3 DNA sequence: TGTGCCAGCAGCGTAGGGGCAGGGATAGGATCCGGGGAGCTGTTTTTT.

V and J are TRBV5-8 and TRBJ2-3; perhaps TRBD1 as D (7 bases). The CDR3 extends over 17 amino acids. Per the germline V gene, CDR1 is SGHTS and CDR2 is YDEGEE. V was cut by 0 bases and J by 0 bases, with 14 bases left in between. CDR3 DNA: TGTGCCAGCAGCTTGGTGGCAGGGGGGTCGAGCACAGATACGCAGTATTTT. The encoded protein is CASSLVAGGSSTDTQYF. Full variable domain (outside the CDR3, taken from reference TRBV5-8 and TRBJ2-3): EAGVTQSPTHLIKTRGQQATLRCSPISGHTSVYWYQQALGLGLQFLLWYDEGEERNRGNFPPRFSGRQFPNYSSELNVNALELEDSALYLCASSLVAGGSSTDTQYFGPGTRLTVL.